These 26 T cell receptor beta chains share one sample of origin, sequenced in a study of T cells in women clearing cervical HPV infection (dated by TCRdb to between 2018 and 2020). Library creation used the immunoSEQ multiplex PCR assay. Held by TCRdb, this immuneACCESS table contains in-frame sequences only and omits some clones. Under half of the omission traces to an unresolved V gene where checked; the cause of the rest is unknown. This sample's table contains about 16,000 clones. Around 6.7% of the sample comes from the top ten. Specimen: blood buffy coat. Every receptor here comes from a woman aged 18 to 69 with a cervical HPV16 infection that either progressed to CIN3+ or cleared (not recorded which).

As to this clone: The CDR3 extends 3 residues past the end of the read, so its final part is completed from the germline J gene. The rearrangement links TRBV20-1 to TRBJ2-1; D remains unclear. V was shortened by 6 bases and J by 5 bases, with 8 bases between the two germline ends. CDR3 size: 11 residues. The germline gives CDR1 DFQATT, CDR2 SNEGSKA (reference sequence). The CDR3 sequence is CSAAQDNEQFF. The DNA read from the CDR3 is TGCAGTGCAGCCCAGGACAATGAG.

CDR3 DNA, as far as it was read: TGTGCCAGCAGCGCACAGGGATTACCTGAA. Protein: CASSAQGLPE. The CDR3 in full is CASSAQGLPEAFF. This chain connects TRBV2 to TRBJ1-1; TRBD1 is a possible D gene (6 bases). The read stops 3 residues short of the end of the CDR3; the missing end is completed from the germline J gene. V was clipped by 6 bases and J by 6 bases, with 14 bases between them. The CDR3 runs 13 residues. The germline V gene encodes CDR1 SNHLY and CDR2 FYNNEI.

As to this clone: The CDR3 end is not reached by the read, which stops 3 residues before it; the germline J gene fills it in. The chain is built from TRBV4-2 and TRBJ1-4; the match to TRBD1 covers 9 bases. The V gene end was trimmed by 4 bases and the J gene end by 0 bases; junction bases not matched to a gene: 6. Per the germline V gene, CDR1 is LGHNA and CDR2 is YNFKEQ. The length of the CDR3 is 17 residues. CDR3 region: CASSLGDRATTNEKLFF. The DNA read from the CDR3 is TGTGCCAGCAGCCTCGGGGACAGGGCCACAACTAATGAAAAA.

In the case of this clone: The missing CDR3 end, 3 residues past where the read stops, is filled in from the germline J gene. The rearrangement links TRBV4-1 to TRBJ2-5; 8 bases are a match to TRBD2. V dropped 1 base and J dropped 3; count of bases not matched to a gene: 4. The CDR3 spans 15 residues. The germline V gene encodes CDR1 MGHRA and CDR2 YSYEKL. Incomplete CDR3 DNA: TGCGCCAGCAGCCAAGCGGGGGGGCGGGAAGAGACC. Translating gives CASSQAGGREET. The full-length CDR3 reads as CASSQAGGREETQYF.

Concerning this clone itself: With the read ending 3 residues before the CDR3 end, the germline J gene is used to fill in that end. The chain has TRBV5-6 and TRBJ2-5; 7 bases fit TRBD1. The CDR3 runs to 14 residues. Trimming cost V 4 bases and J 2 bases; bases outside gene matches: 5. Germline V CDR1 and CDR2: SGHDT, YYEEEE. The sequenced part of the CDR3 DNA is TGTGCCAGCAGCCTGACGGGACAGCAAGAGACC. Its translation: CASSLTGQQET. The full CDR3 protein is CASSLTGQQETQYF.

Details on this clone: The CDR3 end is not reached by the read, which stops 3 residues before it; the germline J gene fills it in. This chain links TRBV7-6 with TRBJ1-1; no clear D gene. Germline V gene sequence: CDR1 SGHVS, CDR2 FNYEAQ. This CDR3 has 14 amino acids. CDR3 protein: CASSWTVYDYEAFF. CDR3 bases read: TGTGCCAGCAGCTGGACGGTCTACGACTACGAG.

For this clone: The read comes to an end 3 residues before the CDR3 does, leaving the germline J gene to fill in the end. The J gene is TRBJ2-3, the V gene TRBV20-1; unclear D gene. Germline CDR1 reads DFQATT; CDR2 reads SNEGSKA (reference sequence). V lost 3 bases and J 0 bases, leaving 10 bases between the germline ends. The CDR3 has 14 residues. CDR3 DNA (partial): TGCAGTGCTAGGTCCTACTCTAGCACAGATACG. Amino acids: CSARSYSSTDT. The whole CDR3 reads CSARSYSSTDTQYF.

CDR3 in amino acids: CASSIDPGEDGYTF. Partial CDR3 DNA: TGTGCCAGTAGTATCGACCCAGGGGAAGATGGC. V usage is TRBV19 and J usage is TRBJ1-2, with a possible D match to TRBD1 (6 bases). The read halts 3 residues ahead of the CDR3 end, with the missing end drawn from the germline J gene. Germline V CDR1 and CDR2: LNHDA, SQIVND (reference sequence). The CDR3 totals 14 residues. V was clipped by 3 bases and J by 6 bases, with 14 bases between them.

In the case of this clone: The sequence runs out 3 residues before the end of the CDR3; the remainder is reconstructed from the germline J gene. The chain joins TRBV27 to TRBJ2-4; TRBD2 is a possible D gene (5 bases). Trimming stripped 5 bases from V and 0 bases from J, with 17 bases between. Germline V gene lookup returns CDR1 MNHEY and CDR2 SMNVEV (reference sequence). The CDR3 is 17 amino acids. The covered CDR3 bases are TGTGCCAGCAGTCCGAGGGCACACGAATTAGCCAAAAACATT. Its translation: CASSPRAHELAKNI. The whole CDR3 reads CASSPRAHELAKNIQYF.

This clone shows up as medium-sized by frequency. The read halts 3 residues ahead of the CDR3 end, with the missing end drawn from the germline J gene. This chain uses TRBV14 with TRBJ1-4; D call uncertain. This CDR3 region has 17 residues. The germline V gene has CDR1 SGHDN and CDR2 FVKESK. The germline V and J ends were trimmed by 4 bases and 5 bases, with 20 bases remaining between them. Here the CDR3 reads CASSLRRNGDKNEKLFF. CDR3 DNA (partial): TGTGCCAGCAGCCTCCGAAGGAACGGAGACAAAAATGAAAAA.

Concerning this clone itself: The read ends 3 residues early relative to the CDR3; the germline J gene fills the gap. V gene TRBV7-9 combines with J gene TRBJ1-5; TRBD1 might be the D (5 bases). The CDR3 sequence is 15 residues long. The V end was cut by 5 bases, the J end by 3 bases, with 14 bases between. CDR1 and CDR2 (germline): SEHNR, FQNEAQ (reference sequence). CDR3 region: CASSLGGSYNQPQHF. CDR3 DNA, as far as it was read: TGTGCCAGCAGCCTGGGGGGGTCTTACAATCAGCCC.

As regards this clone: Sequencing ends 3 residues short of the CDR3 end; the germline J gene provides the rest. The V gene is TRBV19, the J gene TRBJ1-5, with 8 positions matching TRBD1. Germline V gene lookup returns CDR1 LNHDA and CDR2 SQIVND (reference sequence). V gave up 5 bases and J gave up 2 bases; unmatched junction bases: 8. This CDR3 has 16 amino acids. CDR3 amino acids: CASSPGQGGGNQPQHF. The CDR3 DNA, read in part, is TGTGCCAGTAGTCCCGGACAGGGAGGTGGCAATCAGCCC.

The part of the CDR3 DNA that was read is TGTGCCAGCGCCTCTCTAGCGGGGGCCCCCTACAATGAG. It yields the protein CASASLAGAPYNE. Given in full, the CDR3 is CASASLAGAPYNEQFF. The gene calls are TRBV6-2 or TRBV6-3 and TRBJ2-1, with 10 bases fitting TRBD2. The observed sequence ends 3 residues before the CDR3 terminus, with the missing tail filled in from the germline J gene. J gave up 2 bases and V 8 bases, and 9 bases lay outside the gene matches. The CDR3 runs 16 residues. Germline V gives CDR1 MNHEY, CDR2 SVGEGT.

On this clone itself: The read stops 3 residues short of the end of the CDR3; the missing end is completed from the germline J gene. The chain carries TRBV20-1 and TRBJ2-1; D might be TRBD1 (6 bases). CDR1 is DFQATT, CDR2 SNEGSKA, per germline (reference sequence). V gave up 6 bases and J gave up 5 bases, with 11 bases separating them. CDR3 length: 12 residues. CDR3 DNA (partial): TGCAGTGCCTTGGACAGAAACAATGAG. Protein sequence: CSALDRNNE. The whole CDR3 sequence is CSALDRNNEQFF.

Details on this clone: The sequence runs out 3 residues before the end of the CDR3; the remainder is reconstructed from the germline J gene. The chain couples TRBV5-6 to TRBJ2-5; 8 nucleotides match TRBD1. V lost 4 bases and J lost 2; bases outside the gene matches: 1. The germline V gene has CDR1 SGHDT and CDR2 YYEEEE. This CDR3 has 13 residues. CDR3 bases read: TGTGCCAGCAGCCGGGACAGGCAAGAGACC. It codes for CASSRDRQET. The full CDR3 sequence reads CASSRDRQETQYF.

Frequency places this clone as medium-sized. The CDR3 region is CASSFGGDTQYF. The covered CDR3 bases are TGTGCCAGCAGCTTCGGTGGAGATACG. The V and J genes are TRBV7-2 and TRBJ2-3; no firm D call. Sequencing ends 3 residues short of the CDR3 end; the germline J gene provides the rest. CDR3 length: 12 residues. Germline lookup yields CDR1 SGHTA and CDR2 FQGNSA. V gave up 3 bases and J gave up 5 bases, with 6 bases separating them.

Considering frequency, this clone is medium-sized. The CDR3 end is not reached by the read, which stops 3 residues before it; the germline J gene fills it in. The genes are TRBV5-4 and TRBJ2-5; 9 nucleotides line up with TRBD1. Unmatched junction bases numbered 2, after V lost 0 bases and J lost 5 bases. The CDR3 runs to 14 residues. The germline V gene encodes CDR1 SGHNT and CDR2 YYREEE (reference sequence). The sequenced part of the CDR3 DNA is TGTGCCAGCAGCTTGGGAGACAGGGGGGAGACC. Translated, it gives CASSLGDRGET. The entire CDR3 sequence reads CASSLGDRGETQYF.

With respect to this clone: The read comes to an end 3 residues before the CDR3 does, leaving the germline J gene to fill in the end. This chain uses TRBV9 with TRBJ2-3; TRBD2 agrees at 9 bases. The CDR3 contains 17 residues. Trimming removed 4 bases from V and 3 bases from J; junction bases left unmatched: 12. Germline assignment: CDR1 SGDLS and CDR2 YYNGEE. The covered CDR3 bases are TGTGCCAGCAGCCCCCTTCTAGGGGCGGGGGGGACAGATACG. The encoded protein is CASSPLLGAGGTDT. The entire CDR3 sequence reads CASSPLLGAGGTDTQYF.

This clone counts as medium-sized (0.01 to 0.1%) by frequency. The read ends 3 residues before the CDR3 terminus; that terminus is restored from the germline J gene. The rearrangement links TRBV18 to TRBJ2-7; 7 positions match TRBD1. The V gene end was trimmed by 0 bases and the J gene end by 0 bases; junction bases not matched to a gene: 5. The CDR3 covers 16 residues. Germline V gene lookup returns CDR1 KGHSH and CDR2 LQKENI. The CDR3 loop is CASSPPGTDSSYEQYF. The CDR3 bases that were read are TGTGCCAGCTCACCACCCGGGACAGATAGCTCCTACGAG.

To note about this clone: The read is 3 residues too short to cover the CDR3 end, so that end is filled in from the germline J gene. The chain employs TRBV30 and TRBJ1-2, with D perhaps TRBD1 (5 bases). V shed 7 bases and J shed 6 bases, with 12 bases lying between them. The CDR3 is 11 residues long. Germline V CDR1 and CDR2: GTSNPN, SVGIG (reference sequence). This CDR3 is CASMGGDGYTF. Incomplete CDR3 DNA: TGTGCCTCAATGGGGGGGGATGGC.

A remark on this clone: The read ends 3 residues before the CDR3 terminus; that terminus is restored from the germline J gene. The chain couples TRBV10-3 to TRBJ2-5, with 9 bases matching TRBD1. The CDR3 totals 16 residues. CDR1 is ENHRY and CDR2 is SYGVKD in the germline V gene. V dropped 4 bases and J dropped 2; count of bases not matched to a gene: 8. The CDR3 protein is CAISGTRDRGQETQYF. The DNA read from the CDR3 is TGTGCCATCAGTGGTACCCGAGACAGGGGGCAAGAGACC.

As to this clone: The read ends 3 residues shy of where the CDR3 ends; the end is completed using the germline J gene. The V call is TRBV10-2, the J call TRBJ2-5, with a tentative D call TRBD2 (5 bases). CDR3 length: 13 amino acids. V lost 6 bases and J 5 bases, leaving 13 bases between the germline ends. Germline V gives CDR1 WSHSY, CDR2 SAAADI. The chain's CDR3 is CASSLTRSETQYF. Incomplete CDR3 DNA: TGCGCCAGCAGCCTAACTAGGTCCGAGACC.

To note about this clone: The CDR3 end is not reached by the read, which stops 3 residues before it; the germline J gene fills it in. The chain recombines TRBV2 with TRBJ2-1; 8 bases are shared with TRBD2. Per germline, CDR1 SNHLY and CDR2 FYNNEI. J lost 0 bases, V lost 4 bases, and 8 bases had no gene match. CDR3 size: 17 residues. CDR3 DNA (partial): TGTGCCAGCAGTGTACCCACTAGCGGCCCCTCCTACAATGAG. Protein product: CASSVPTSGPSYNE. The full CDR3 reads CASSVPTSGPSYNEQFF.

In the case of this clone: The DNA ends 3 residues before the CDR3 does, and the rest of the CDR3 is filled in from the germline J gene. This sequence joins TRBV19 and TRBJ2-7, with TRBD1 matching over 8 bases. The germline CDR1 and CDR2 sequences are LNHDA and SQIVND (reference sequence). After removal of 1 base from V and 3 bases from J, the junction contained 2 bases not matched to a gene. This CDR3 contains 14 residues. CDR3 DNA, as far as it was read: TGTGCCAGTAGTATAGGACAGGGGATCTACGAG. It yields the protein CASSIGQGIYE. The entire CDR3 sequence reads CASSIGQGIYEQYF.

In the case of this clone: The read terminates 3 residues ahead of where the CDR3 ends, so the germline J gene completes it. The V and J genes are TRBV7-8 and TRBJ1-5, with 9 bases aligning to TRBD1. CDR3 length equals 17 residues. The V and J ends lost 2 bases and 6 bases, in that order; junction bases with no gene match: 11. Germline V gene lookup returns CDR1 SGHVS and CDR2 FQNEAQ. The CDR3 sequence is CASSLSTGGFSLQPQHF. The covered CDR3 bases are TGTGCCAGCAGCTTATCAACAGGGGGCTTTTCGCTTCAGCCC.

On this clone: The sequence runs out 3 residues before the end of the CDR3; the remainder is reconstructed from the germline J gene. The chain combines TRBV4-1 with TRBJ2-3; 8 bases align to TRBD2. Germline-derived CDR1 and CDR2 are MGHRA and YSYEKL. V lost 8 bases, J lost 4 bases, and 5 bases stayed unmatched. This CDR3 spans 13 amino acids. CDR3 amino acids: CASLGLAADTQYF. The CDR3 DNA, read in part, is TGCGCCAGCCTTGGACTAGCCGCAGATACG.